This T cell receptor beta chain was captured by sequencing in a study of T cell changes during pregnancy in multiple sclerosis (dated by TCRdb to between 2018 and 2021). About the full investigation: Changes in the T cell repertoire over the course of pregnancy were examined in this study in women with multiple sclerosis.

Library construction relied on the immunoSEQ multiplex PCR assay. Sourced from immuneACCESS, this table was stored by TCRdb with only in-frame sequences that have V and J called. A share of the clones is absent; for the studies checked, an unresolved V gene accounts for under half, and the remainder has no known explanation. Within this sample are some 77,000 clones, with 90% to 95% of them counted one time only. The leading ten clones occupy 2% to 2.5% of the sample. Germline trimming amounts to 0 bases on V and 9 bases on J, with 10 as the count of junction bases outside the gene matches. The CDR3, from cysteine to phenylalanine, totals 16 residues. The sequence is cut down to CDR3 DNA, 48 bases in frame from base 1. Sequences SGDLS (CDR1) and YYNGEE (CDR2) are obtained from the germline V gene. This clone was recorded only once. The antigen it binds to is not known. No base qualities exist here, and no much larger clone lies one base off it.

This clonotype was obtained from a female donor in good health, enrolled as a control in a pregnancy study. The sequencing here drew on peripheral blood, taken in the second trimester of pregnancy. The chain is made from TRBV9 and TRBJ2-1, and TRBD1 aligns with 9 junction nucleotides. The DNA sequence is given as TGTGCCAGCAGCGTAGTGCCCGGGACAGGGTCGGGTGAGCAGTTCTTC. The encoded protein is CASSVVPGTGSGEQFF.